The 23 T cell receptor beta chains below were found in one sample sequenced in a study of blood T cell repertoires in COVID-19. The data were produced by immunoSEQ multiplex PCR, yet TCRdb's version contains in-frame clones alone and is incomplete. The sample holds 400,000 or so clones, roughly 87% seen once. The sequenced sample consisted of PBMCs or T cells enriched from blood (not recorded which). The origin of the receptors is a woman aged 40 to 49 with acute COVID-19.

This clone was detected only once. The V gene is TRBV29-1, the J gene TRBJ2-1; D gene ambiguous. This CDR3 has 11 residues. V was pared by 7 bases and J by 7 bases, with 11 bases between. Germline CDR1 SQVTM, CDR2 ANQGSEA. The CDR3 spells CSGARGNEQFF. For the CDR3, the DNA is TGCAGCGGTGCCCGAGGAAATGAGCAGTTCTTC.

The V and J genes are TRBV6-5 and TRBJ1-6; D not certain. Germline assignment: CDR1 MNHEY and CDR2 SVGAGI. The CDR3 sequence is 14 residues long. Trimming removed 2 bases from V and 5 bases from J, with 7 bases in between. The CDR3 loop is CASSYVRDNSPLHF. For the CDR3, the DNA is TGTGCCAGCAGTTACGTCCGCGATAATTCACCCCTCCACTTT.

The chain joins TRBV5-1 to TRBJ1-2; 9 bases are shared with TRBD1. J lost 12 bases, V lost 4 bases, and 10 bases had no gene match. CDR1 SGHRS and CDR2 YFSETQ come from the germline V gene. This CDR3 comprises 13 residues. As DNA, the CDR3 is TGCGCCAGCAGCATCGGGGACAGGGAGGGTAACACCTTC. The encoded protein is CASSIGDREGNTF. The full variable domain, rest sourced from reference TRBV5-1 and TRBJ1-2, is KAGVTQTPRYLIKTRGQQVTLSCSPISGHRSVSWYQQTPGQGLQFLFEYFSETQRNKGNFPGRFSGRQFSNSRSEMNVSTLELGDSALYLCASSIGDREGNTFGSGTRLTVV.

The genes are TRBV7-2 and TRBJ2-5, with TRBD1 matching over 9 bases. This CDR3 is 21 amino acids long. Germline CDR1 is SGHTA and CDR2 is FQGNSA. The V and J ends lost 0 bases and 5 bases, in that order; junction bases with no gene match: 22. The chain's CDR3 is CASSLAASGVMGDRVSETQYF. The CDR3 DNA reads as TGTGCCAGCAGCTTAGCCGCAAGTGGTGTGATGGGGGACAGGGTATCCGAGACCCAGTACTTC. The full variable domain, rest sourced from reference TRBV7-2 and TRBJ2-5, is GAGVSQSPSNKVTEKGKDVELRCDPISGHTALYWYRQSLGQGLEFLIYFQGNSAPDKSGLPSDRFSAERTGGSVSTLTIQRTQQEDSAVYLCASSLAASGVMGDRVSETQYFGPGTRLLVL.

The CDR3 coding sequence is TGTGCCAGCAGCACGACAGTGAACACTGAAGCTTTCTTT. This gives the protein CASSTTVNTEAFF. This sequence joins TRBV9 and TRBJ1-1, with a possible D match to TRBD1 (5 bases). V was pared by 4 bases and J by 0 bases, with 7 bases between. The CDR3 length is 13 residues. Germline CDR1 is SGDLS and CDR2 is YYNGEE.

Comment on this clone: Additional DNA sequences in this sample encode the identical CDR3. The chain employs TRBV5-1 and TRBJ2-3; TRBD1 matches at 10 bases. This CDR3 contains 15 residues. Trimming cost V 0 bases and J 3 bases; bases outside gene matches: 1. Looked up from germline, CDR1 is SGHRS and CDR2 is YFSETQ. In nucleotides, the CDR3 is TGCGCCAGCAGCTTGGTGGGACAGGGGACAGATACGCAGTATTTT. This codes for CASSLVGQGTDTQYF.

The chain joins TRBV24-1 to TRBJ2-3; D gene ambiguous. CDR3 size: 14 residues. V was pared by 4 bases and J by 2 bases, with 9 bases between. In germline, CDR1 is KGHDR, CDR2 SFDVKD. The CDR3: CATSDPTITDTQYF. In nucleotides, the CDR3 is TGTGCCACCAGTGACCCGACAATCACAGATACGCAGTATTTT.

The chain links TRBV7-9 to TRBJ2-3; D possibly corresponds to TRBD2 (5 bases). The germline gives CDR1 SEHNR, CDR2 FQNEAQ (reference sequence). V lost 6 bases, J lost 1 base, and 5 bases lay in between. CDR3 length equals 12 residues. DNA for the CDR3: TGTGCCAGCAGGCGGGGCACAGATACGCAGTATTTT. It specifies CASRRGTDTQYF.

V and J are TRBV27 and TRBJ2-7; unclear D gene. The CDR3 length is 13 residues. Germline V lookup: CDR1 MNHEY, CDR2 SMNVEV (reference sequence). Trimming cost V 3 bases and J 1 base, with 7 bases left between them. CDR3 sequence (DNA): TGTGCCAGCAGTTTGGGCTGGTCCTACGAGCAGTACTTC. This translates into CASSLGWSYEQYF.

The V gene is TRBV15, the J gene TRBJ2-7; 11 bases align to TRBD2. J lost 2 bases, V lost 1 base, and 4 bases had no gene match. Germline V gene data show CDR1 as LNHNV and CDR2 as YYDKDF (reference sequence). The CDR3 loop spans 16 amino acids. The CDR3 nucleotides are TGTGCCACCAGCAGAGGGGGACTAGCGGCGACCTACGAGCAGTACTTC. Amino acids: CATSRGGLAATYEQYF.

The genes are TRBV3-1 (or the pseudogene TRBV3-2) and TRBJ2-1; 7 bases agree with TRBD2. V was clipped by 0 bases and J by 7 bases; unmatched bases: 6. CDR3 size: 15 residues. Per germline, CDR1 LGHDT and CDR2 YNNKEL (reference sequence). The CDR3 reads CASSQDAGVWNEQFF. The CDR3 bases are TGTGCCAGCAGCCAAGACGCGGGGGTATGGAATGAGCAGTTCTTC.

The chain has TRBV21-1 and TRBJ1-3; the DNA was not compared with TRBD1, the D call given in the table. TRBV21-1 is termed a pseudogene. The CDR3 covers 14 residues. DNA of the CDR3: TGTGCCACCCCACAGGGGGGCTCTGGAAACACCATATATTTT. This gives the protein CATPQGGSGNTIYF.

This clone was seen once. The genes are TRBV5-1 and TRBJ2-7, with D tentatively TRBD1 (5 bases). Trimming pared 0 bases from V and 6 bases from J, leaving 13 bases between. The CDR3 length is 14 residues. Per germline, CDR1 SGHRS and CDR2 YFSETQ. CDR3 sequence (DNA): TGCGCCAGCAGCTTGGGGGGCCAGGTAGGCGAGCAGTACTTC. Encoded protein: CASSLGGQVGEQYF.

This chain links TRBV7-2 with TRBJ1-5; D is possibly TRBD1 (5 bases). Germline CDR1 is SGHTA and CDR2 is FQGNSA. The CDR3 runs to 14 residues. Trimming took off 3 bases at V and 3 bases at J, with 9 bases between the two ends. The CDR3, as DNA: TGTGCCAGCAGCTTTGCAGGGATCAATCAGCCCCAGCATTTT. It is translated as CASSFAGINQPQHF.

The V and J genes are TRBV29-1 and TRBJ2-7, with 10 bases aligning to TRBD1. The CDR3 contains 12 residues. CDR1 is SQVTM, CDR2 ANQGSEA, per germline. Losses at the gene ends were 5 bases for V and 5 bases for J; bases not matched to a gene: 3. The CDR3 nucleotides read TGCAGCGTTAGGGACAGGGGTAACGAGCAGTACTTC. Amino acids: CSVRDRGNEQYF.

V gene TRBV9 combines with J gene TRBJ2-2; no clear D. The V gene's germline CDR1 is SGDLS and CDR2 YYNGEE. Trimming stripped 0 bases from V and 7 bases from J, with 10 bases between. This CDR3 region has 14 residues. The CDR3 reads CASSVAGGSGELFF. The DNA of the CDR3 is TGTGCCAGCAGCGTAGCTGGCGGTAGCGGGGAGCTGTTTTTT.

The V gene is TRBV5-1, the J gene TRBJ2-7; tentative D call: TRBD2 (5 bases). This CDR3 is 15 amino acids long. The germline V and J ends were trimmed by 0 bases and 9 bases, with 19 bases remaining between them. Germline V gives CDR1 SGHRS, CDR2 YFSETQ. The CDR3 spells CASSLAESAGTRQYF. The CDR3 DNA reads as TGCGCCAGCAGCTTGGCCGAGTCGGCGGGCACGAGGCAGTACTTC.

The rearrangement uses TRBV5-6 and TRBJ1-1; a weak D match, TRBD1 (6 bases). There are 13 residues in the CDR3. Trimming shortened V by 4 bases and J by 8 bases, and 15 bases separated the two germline ends. CDR1 and CDR2 from the germline V gene are SGHDT and YYEEEE. The chain's CDR3 is CASSPSPGQEAFF. For the CDR3, the DNA is TGTGCCAGCAGCCCGAGCCCGGGACAAGAAGCTTTCTTT.

The chain links TRBV18 to TRBJ1-1; 7 bases line up with TRBD1. Germline assignment: CDR1 KGHSH and CDR2 LQKENI. There are 12 residues in the CDR3. Losses at the gene ends were 5 bases for V and 7 bases for J; bases not matched to a gene: 4. CDR3 sequence (DNA): TGTGCCAGCTCAACCACAGGGGTTGAAGCTTTCTTT. Protein sequence: CASSTTGVEAFF.

V and J are TRBV7-2 and TRBJ1-6, with D maybe TRBD1 (6 bases). The CDR3 loop spans 17 amino acids. V gave up 7 bases and J gave up 4 bases, with 20 bases separating them. Germline V gene lookup returns CDR1 SGHTA and CDR2 FQGNSA. The CDR3 DNA reads as TGTGCCAGCAACCGGAAACAGGGATCCTATTATAATTCACCCCTCCACTTT. Protein sequence: CASNRKQGSYYNSPLHF.

This chain links TRBV3-1 (or the pseudogene TRBV3-2) with TRBJ2-1; a possible D gene is TRBD2 (5 bases). CDR1 and CDR2 (germline): LGHDT, YNNKEL (reference sequence). The CDR3 is made up of 13 amino acids. The V and J ends lost 1 base and 12 bases respectively, with 13 bases between them. The CDR3 DNA reads TGTGCCAGCAGCCAAGGAGGGCCGCCCCGGCAGTTCTTC. Protein product: CASSQGGPPRQFF.

The chain uses TRBV6-5 and TRBJ2-3; 7 bases line up with TRBD1. CDR3 length equals 15 residues. Trimming cost V 2 bases and J 2 bases; bases outside gene matches: 4. CDR1 is MNHEY, CDR2 SVGAGI, per germline. CDR3 protein: CASSYRGRLTDTQYF. In nucleotides, the CDR3 is TGTGCCAGCAGTTACAGGGGGCGACTCACAGATACGCAGTATTTT.

V and J are TRBV6-5 and TRBJ1-2, with a tentative D call TRBD1 (5 bases). V lost 11 bases to trimming and J lost 4 bases, with 11 bases between them. Germline lookup yields CDR1 MNHEY and CDR2 SVGAGI. This CDR3 has 11 residues. The CDR3 is CAAGVGYGYTF. CDR3 nucleotides: TGTGCCGCGGGGGTGGGCTATGGCTACACCTTC.